Sequencing of this TCR beta chain was carried out in a study of OX40 agonist ivuxolimab in advanced cancers. With respect to the entire study: Ivuxolimab was a fully human IgG2 agonistic monoclonal antibody targeting the costimulatory receptor OX40 (CD134). Patients were allowed to have had prior anti-PD-1, anti-PD-L1 or anti-CTLA-4 therapy, and approximately 40% of the dose-escalation patients had been treated with checkpoint inhibitors. Of the roughly 52 dose-escalation patients, hepatocellular carcinoma was present in roughly 19, melanoma in approximately 15, renal cell carcinoma in 9 and head and neck cancer in 9. The paper covers the monotherapy dose-escalation part of the phase I ivuxolimab trial, which included N of about 50 patients. The dose-escalation cohort was 82.7% male with a mean age of about 60 years, ranging from roughly 23 to 80. Peripheral TCRbeta sequencing aimed to test whether ivuxolimab altered TCR sequence diversity and caused clonal T-cell expansion. Partial responses were achieved by three dose-escalation patients, of whom one had hepatocellular carcinoma and two had cutaneous melanoma. Intravenous ivuxolimab was administered to patients every 2 weeks at six dose levels: 0.01, 0.1, 0.3, 1.5, 3 and 10 mg/kg. Paper-wide results and their limitations: Antigen specificity was not determined for the clonally expanded peripheral T cells. Low levels of normalized T-cell clonal expansion were also seen in some patients who did not respond. At doses from 0.1 to 3.0 mg/kg, clonal expansion was seen in both CD4+ and CD8+ blood T cells between baseline and week 6. On average, CD8+ T cells showed more expanded clones than CD4+ T cells after ivuxolimab. In partial responders in the 0.1-3.0 mg/kg groups, normalized peripheral clonal expansion was found to be among the lowest, especially among CD8+ T cells.

From a lookup of the germline V gene, CDR1 and CDR2 are MGHRA and YSYEKL. The CDR3 contains 17 residues, cysteine and phenylalanine counted. Left in the record is the CDR3 DNA by itself, 51 bases read in frame from the first base. Ends trimmed: V by 5 bases, J by 0 bases; bases unmatched to a gene: 6. Patients with autoimmune disease history or receiving systemic immunosuppression were excluded from the trial. Peripheral blood for TCR sequencing was drawn from every dose cohort at baseline, at cycle 4 day 1 and at cycle 7 day 1. The samples were taken from a phase I, first-in-human, multicenter, open-label dose-escalation trial of ivuxolimab. Adults with locally advanced or metastatic head and neck squamous cell, hepatocellular, melanoma or renal cell carcinoma were enrolled in the trial. Before TCR sequencing, CD4+ and CD8+ T cells were separately sorted from peripheral blood. For sequencing of the TCRbeta CDR3 region, genomic DNA was extracted from the sorted cells. The immunoSEQ Assay was used to sequence the TCRbeta CDR3 regions. The table comes from immuneACCESS by way of TCRdb, which keeps in-frame sequences with V and J called. Part of the clones is missing from these tables; in studies checked, under half for an unresolved V gene and the rest for unknown reasons. The sample yields over 50,000 clones; roughly 80% were counted once. In total, the top ten clones hold about 3.9% of the sample.

A word on this clone: This receptor's antigen is unknown. No base quality information exists; no much larger clone differs at one position.

The receptor's source is an adult with an advanced solid tumor such as melanoma, head and neck, liver or kidney cancer. The sample consisted of CD4+ or CD8+ T cells sorted from blood, taken in a trial of the OX40 agonist ivuxolimab. The rearrangement combines TRBV4-1 with TRBJ2-3; TRBD2 agrees with 12 junctional bases. CDR3 sequence: CASSATTSGGSTDTQYF. The nucleotide sequence is given as TGCGCCAGCAGCGCTACGACTAGCGGGGGCAGCACAGATACGCAGTATTTT.